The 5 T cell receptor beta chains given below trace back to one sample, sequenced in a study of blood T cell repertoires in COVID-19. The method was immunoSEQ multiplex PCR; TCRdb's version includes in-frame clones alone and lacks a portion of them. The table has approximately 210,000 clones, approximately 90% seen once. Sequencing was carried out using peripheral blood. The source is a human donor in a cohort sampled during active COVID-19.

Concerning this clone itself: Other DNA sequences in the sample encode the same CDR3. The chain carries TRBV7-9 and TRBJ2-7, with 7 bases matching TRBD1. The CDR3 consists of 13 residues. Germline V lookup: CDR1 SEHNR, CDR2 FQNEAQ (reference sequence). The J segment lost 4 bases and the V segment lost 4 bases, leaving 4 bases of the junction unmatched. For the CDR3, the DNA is TGTGCCAGCAGCTACACAGGGGCGTACGAGCAGTACTTC. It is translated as CASSYTGAYEQYF. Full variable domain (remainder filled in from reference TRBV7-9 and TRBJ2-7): DTGVSQNPRHKITKRGQNVTFRCDPISEHNRLYWYRQTLGQGPEFLTYFQNEAQLEKSRLLSDRFSAERPKGSFSTLEIQRTEQGDSAMYLCASSYTGAYEQYFGPGTRLTVT.

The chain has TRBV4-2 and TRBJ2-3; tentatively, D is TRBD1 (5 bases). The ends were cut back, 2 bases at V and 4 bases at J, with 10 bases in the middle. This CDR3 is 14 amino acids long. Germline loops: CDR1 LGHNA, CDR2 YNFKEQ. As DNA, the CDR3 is TGTGCCAGCAGCCAACAGGGATGGGCAGATACGCAGTATTTT. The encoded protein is CASSQQGWADTQYF.

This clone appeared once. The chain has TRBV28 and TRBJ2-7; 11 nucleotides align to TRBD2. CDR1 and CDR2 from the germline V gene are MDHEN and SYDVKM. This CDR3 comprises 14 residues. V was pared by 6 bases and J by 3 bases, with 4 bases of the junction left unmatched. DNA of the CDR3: TGTGCCAGCAGCCAAGGACTAGCGGGCTACGAGCAGTACTTC. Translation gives CASSQGLAGYEQYF.

As DNA, the CDR3 is TGCAGTGCTAGTGCCACCCTACAGGGGAATCAGCCCCAGCATTTT. Protein sequence: CSASATLQGNQPQHF. The genes are TRBV20-1 and TRBJ1-5, with TRBD1 matching 7 bases. The CDR3 contains 15 residues. V was clipped by 3 bases and J by 4 bases; unmatched bases: 9. Germline CDR1 and CDR2: DFQATT and SNEGSKA (reference sequence).

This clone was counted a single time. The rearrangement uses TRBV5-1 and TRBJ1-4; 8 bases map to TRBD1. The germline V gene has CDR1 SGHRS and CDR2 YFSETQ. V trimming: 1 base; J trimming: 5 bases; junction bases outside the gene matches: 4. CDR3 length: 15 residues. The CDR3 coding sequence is TGCGCCAGCAGCTTGAACAGGGGGTTGAATGAAAAACTGTTTTTT. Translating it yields CASSLNRGLNEKLFF.